What follows describes a single T cell receptor beta chain. Its cognate antigen is unknown. This entry belongs to a study of T cell responses to AZD1222 COVID-19 vaccine. Broader study findings: Donors were largely white British and mainly female; clonal diversity was possibly underestimated.

Per germline, CDR1 DFQATT and CDR2 SNEGSKA (reference sequence). V was cut by 6 bases and J by 10 bases, with 13 bases left in between. The CDR3 loop spans 11 amino acids. TCRdb's copy holds only in-frame clones and misses some; the assay was immunoSEQ multiplex PCR. Here the sample spans roughly 97,000 clones, over 90% being singletons. This sequence originates from an adult in good health. This chain connects TRBV20-1 to TRBJ2-1, with D unresolved. Specimen: peripheral blood, collected on day 0 of AZD1222 vaccination. Here the CDR3 reads CSANTVGEQFF. For the CDR3, the DNA is TGCAGTGCCAATACAGTTGGGGAGCAGTTCTTC.